Sequencing of this T cell receptor beta chain was carried out in a study of cytomegalovirus exposure and HLA in healthy donors. Study observations and caveats: Reportedly, HLA-A and HLA-B alleles of most subjects were accurately predicted from TCR beta. In vitro confirmation showed a few CMV-associated chains to be CMV antigen specific.

The CDR3 length is 15 residues. CDR1 is SGHTA and CDR2 is FQGTGA in the germline V gene. V lost 0 bases and J lost 5, with 11 bases in between. This clone turned up a few times. Its antigen is still unknown. The primer mix had 60 Vbeta and 13 Jbeta primers. Some clones are missing from TCRdb's copy, which holds only in-frame ones; the method was immunoSEQ multiplex PCR. The sample has roughly 100,000 clones, 13% to 15% seen once. The rearrangement uses TRBV7-3 and TRBJ2-1, with D possibly being TRBD1 (5 bases). The source of this sequence is a female donor in good health and CMV-seronegative. Material: PBMCs. The CDR3 DNA reads TGTGCCAGCAGCTTAACCCGATTAGGGGACAATGAGCAGTTCTTC. The encoded protein is CASSLTRLGDNEQFF.